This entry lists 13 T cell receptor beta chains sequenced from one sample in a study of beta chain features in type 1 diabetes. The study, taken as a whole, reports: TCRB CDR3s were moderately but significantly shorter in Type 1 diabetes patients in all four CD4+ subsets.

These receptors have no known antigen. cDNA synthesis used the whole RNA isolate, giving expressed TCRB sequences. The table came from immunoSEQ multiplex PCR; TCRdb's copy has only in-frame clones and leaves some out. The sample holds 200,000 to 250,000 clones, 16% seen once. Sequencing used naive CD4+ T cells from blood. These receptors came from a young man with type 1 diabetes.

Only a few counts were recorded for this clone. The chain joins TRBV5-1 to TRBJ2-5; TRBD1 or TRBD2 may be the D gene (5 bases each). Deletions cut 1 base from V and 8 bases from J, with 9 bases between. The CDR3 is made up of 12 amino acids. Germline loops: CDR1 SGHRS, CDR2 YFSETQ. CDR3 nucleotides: TGCGCCAGCAGCTTGATGGGGGATACCCAGTACTTC. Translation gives CASSLMGDTQYF.

DNA of the CDR3: TGTGCCAGCAGTCTGAAGGGGACAGGGCCCCCTTACGAGCAGTACTTC. The encoded protein is CASSLKGTGPPYEQYF. The V gene is TRBV28, the J gene TRBJ2-7; 9 bases map to TRBD1. The germline CDR1 and CDR2 sequences are MDHEN and SYDVKM. The CDR3 is 16 amino acids. V lost 5 bases, J lost 4 bases, and 12 bases stayed unmatched.

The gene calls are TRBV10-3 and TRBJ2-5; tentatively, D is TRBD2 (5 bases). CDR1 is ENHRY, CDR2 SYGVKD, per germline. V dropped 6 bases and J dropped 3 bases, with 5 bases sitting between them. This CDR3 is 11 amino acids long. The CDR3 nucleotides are TGTGCCATCAGACTAGAAGAGACCCAGTACTTC. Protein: CAIRLEETQYF.

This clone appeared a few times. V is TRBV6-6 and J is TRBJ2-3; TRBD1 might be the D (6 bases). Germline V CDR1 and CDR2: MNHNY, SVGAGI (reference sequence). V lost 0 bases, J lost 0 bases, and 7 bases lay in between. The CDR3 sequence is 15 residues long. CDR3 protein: CASSYSGQSTDTQYF. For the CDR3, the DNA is TGTGCCAGCAGTTACTCAGGACAGAGCACAGATACGCAGTATTTT.

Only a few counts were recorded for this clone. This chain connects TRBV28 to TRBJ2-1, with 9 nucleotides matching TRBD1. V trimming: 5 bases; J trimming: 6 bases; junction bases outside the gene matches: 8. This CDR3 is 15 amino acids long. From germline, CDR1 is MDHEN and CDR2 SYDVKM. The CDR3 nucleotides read TGTGCCAGCAGTCCCGGACAGGGGTTTATCAATGAGCAGTTCTTC. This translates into CASSPGQGFINEQFF.

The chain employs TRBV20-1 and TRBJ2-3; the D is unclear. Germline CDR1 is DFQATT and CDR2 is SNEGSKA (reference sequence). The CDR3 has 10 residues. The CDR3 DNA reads TGCACCCCTCGGCCAGATACGCAGTATTTT. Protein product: CTPRPDTQYF.

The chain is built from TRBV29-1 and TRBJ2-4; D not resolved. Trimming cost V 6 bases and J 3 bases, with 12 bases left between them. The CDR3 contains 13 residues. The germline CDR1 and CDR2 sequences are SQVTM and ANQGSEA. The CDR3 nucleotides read TGCAGCGTGGCAATGATTCACAAAAACATTCAGTACTTC. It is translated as CSVAMIHKNIQYF.

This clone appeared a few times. CDR3 region: CASSRDWNNEQFF. CDR3 DNA sequence: TGTGCCAGCAGTCGGGACTGGAACAATGAGCAGTTCTTC. The chain links TRBV28 to TRBJ2-1, with D possibly matching TRBD2 (6 bases). The CDR3 has 13 amino acids. Trimming stripped 5 bases from V and 5 bases from J, with 10 bases between. Germline V CDR1 and CDR2: MDHEN, SYDVKM. The whole variable domain, remainder taken from reference TRBV28 and TRBJ2-1, is DVKVTQSSRYLVKRTGEKVFLECVQDMDHENMFWYRQDPGLGLRLIYFSYDVKMKEKGDIPEGYSVSREKKERFSLILESASTNQTSMYLCASSRDWNNEQFFGPGTRLTVL.

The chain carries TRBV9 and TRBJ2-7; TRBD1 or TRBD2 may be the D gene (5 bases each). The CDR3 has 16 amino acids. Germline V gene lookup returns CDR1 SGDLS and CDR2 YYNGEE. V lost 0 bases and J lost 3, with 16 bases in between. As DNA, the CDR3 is TGTGCCAGCAGCGTAGGCCCGGGGTGGGGCGGCTACGAGCAGTACTTC. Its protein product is CASSVGPGWGGYEQYF.

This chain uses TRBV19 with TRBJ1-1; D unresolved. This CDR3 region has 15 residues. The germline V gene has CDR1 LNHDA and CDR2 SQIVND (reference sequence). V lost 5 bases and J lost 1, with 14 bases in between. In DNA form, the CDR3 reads TGTGCCAGTAGTGTCACAACAACAGCGAACACTGAAGCTTTCTTT. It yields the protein CASSVTTTANTEAFF.

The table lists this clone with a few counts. As DNA, the CDR3 is TGTGCCAGCAACGACGACAGGAGGGGGACTGAAGCTTTCTTT. Protein product: CASNDDRRGTEAFF. This chain connects TRBV6-6 to TRBJ1-1; D possibly corresponds to TRBD1 (6 bases). The germline CDR1 and CDR2 sequences are MNHNY and SVGAGI (reference sequence). The CDR3 runs 14 residues. Trimming pared 7 bases from V and 5 bases from J, leaving 17 bases between.

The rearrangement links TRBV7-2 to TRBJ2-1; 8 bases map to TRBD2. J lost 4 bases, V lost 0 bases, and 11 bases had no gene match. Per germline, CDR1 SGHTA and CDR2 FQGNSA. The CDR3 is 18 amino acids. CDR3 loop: CASSLAGPPTSAYNEQFF. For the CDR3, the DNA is TGTGCCAGCAGCTTAGCGGGCCCACCGACTAGCGCTTACAATGAGCAGTTCTTC.

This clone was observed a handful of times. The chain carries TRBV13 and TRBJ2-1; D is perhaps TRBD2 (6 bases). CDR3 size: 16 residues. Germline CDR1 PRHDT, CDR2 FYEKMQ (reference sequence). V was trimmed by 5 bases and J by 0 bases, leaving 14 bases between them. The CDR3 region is CASSSRDSSSYNEQFF. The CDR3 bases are TGTGCCAGCAGCAGCAGGGACTCGAGCTCCTACAATGAGCAGTTCTTC.